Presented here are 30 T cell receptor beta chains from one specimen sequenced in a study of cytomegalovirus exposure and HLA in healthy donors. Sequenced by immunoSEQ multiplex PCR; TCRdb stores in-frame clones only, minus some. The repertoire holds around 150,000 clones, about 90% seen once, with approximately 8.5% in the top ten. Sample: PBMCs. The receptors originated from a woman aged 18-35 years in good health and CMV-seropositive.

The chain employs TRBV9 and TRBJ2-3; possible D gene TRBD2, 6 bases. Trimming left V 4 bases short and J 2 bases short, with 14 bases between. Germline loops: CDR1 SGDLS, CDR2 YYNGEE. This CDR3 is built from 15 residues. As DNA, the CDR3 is TGTGCCAGCAGCCCCTCACGCGGGGCCACAGATACGCAGTATTTT. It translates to CASSPSRGATDTQYF.

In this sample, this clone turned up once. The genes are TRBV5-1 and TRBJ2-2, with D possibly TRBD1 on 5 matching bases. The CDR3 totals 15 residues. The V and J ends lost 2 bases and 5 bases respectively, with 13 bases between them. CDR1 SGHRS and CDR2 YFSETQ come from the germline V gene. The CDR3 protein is CASSLGAAPTGELFF. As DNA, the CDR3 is TGCGCCAGCAGCTTAGGGGCCGCGCCTACCGGGGAGCTGTTTTTT.

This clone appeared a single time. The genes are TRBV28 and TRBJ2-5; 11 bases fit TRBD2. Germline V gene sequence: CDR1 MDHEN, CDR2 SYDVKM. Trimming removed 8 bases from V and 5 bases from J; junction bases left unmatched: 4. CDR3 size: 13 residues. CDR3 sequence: CASGLAGDETQYF. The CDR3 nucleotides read TGTGCCAGCGGACTAGCGGGTGATGAGACCCAGTACTTC. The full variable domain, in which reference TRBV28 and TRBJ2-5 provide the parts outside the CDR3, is DVKVTQSSRYLVKRTGEKVFLECVQDMDHENMFWYRQDPGLGLRLIYFSYDVKMKEKGDIPEGYSVSREKKERFSLILESASTNQTSMYLCASGLAGDETQYFGPGTRLLVL.

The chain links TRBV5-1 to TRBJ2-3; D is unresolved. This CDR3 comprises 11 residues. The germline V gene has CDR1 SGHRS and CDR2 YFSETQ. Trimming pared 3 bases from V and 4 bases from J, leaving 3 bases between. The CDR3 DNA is TGCGCCAGCAGCTCTTCAGATACGCAGTATTTT. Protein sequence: CASSSSDTQYF.

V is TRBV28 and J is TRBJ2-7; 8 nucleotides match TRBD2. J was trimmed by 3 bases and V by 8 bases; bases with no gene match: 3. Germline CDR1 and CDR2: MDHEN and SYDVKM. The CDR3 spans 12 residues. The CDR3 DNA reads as TGTGCCAGCGCAAGCGGGGGCTACGAGCAGTACTTC. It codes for CASASGGYEQYF.

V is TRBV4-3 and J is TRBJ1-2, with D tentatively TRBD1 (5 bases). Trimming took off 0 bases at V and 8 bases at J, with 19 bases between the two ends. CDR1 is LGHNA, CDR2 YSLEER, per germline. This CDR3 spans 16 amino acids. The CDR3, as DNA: TGCGCCAGCAGCCAAGATCGGTACGGGGGGTTACGGGGCTACACCTTC. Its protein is CASSQDRYGGLRGYTF.

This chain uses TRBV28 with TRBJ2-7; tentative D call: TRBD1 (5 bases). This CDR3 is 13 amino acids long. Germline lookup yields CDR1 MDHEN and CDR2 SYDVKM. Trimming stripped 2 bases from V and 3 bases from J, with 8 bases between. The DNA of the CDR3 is TGTGCCAGCAGTTTAGCCAGGGTCTACGAGCAGTACTTC. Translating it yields CASSLARVYEQYF.

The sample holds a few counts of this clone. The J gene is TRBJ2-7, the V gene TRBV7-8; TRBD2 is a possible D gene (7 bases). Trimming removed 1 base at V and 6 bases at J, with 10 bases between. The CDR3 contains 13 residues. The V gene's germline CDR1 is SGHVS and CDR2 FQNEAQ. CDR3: CASSLGGGREQYF. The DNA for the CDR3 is TGTGCCAGCAGCTTAGGGGGGGGGCGCGAGCAGTACTTC.

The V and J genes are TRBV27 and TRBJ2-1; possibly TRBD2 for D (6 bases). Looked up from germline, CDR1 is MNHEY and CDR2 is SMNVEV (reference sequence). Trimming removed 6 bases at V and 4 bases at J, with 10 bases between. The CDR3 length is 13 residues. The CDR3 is CASRAGMYNEQFF. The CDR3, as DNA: TGTGCCAGCAGGGCGGGGATGTACAATGAGCAGTTCTTC.

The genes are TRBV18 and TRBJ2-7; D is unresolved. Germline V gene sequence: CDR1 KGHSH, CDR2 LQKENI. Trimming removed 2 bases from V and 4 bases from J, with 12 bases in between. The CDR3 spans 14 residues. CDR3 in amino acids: CASSPSGVRYEQYF. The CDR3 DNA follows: TGTGCCAGCTCACCATCCGGAGTAAGGTACGAGCAGTACTTC.

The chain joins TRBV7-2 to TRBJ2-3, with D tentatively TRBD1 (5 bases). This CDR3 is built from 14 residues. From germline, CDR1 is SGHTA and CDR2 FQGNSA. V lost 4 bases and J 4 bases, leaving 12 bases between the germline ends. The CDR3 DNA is TGTGCCAGCAGCTCCCAGGTCAGGGCAGATACGCAGTATTTT. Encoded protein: CASSSQVRADTQYF.

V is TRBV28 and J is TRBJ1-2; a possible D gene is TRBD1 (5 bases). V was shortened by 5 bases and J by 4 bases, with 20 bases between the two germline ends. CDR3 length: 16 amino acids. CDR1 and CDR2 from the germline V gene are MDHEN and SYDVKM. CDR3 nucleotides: TGTGCCAGCAGTGGCCCGTCTGTGGGGCAGAGCTATGGCTACACCTTC. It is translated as CASSGPSVGQSYGYTF.

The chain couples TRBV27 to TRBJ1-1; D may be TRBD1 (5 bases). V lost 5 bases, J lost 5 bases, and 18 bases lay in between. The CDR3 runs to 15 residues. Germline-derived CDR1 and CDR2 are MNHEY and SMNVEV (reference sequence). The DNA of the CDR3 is TGTGCCAGCAGTCTTAGACAGACCTCTCCAACTGAAGCTTTCTTT. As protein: CASSLRQTSPTEAFF.

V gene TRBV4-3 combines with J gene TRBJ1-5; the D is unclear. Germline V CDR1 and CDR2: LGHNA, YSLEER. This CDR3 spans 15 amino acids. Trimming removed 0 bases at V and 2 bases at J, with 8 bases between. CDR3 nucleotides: TGCGCCAGCAGCCAAGAAACCCGGGGCAATCAGCCCCAGCATTTT. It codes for CASSQETRGNQPQHF.

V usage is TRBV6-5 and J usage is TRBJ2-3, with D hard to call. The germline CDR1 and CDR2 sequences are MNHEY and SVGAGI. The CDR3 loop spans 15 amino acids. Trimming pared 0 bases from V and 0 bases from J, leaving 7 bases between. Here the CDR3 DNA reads TGTGCCAGCAGTTACTCCCTATGGAGCACAGATACGCAGTATTTT. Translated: CASSYSLWSTDTQYF.

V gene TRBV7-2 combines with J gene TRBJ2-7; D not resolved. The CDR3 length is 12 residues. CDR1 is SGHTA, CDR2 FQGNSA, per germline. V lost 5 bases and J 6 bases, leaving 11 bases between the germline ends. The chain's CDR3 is CASSISRGEQYF. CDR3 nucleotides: TGTGCCAGCAGCATTAGCCGCGGCGAGCAGTACTTC. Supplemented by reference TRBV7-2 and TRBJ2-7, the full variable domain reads GAGVSQSPSNKVTEKGKDVELRCDPISGHTALYWYRQSLGQGLEFLIYFQGNSAPDKSGLPSDRFSAERTGGSVSTLTIQRTQQEDSAVYLCASSISRGEQYFGPGTRLTVT.

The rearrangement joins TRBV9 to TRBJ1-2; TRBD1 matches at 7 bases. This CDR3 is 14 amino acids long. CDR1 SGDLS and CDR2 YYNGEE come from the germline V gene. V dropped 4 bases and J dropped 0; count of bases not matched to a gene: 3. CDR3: CASSTGQTNYGYTF. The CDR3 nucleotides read TGTGCCAGCAGCACGGGACAGACTAACTATGGCTACACCTTC. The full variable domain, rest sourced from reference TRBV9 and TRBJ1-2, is DSGVTQTPKHLITATGQRVTLRCSPRSGDLSVYWYQQSLDQGLQFLIQYYNGEERAKGNILERFSAQQFPDLHSELNLSSLELGDSALYFCASSTGQTNYGYTFGSGTRLTVV.

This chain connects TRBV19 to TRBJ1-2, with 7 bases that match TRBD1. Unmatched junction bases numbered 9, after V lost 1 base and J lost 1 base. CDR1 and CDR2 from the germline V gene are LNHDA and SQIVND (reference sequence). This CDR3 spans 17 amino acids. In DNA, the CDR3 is TGTGCCAGTAGTATAGGTGCGACAGGGCATCATAACTATGGCTACACCTTC. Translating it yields CASSIGATGHHNYGYTF.

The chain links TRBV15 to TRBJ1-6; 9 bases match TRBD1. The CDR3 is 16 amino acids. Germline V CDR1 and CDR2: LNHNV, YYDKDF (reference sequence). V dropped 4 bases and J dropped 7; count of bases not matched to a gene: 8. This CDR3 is CATSITGGKLNSPLHF. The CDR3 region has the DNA TGTGCCACCAGCATTACAGGGGGCAAATTGAATTCACCCCTCCACTTT.

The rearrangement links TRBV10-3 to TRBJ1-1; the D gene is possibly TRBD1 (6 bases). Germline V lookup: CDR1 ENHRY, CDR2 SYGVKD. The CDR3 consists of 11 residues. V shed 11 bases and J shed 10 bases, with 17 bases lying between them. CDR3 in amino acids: CAALRGGLAFF. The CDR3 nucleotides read TGTGCCGCCCTAAGGGGGGGACTAGCTTTCTTT.

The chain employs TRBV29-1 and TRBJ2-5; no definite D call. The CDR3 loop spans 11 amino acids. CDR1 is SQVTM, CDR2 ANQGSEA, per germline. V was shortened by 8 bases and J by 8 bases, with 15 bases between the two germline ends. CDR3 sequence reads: CSTRRGVTQYF. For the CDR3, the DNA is TGCAGCACCCGGCGAGGTGTTACCCAGTACTTC.

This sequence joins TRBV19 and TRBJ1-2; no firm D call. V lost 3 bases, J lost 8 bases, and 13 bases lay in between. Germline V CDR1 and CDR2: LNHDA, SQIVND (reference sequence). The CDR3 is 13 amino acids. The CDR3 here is CASSIGGLRGYTF. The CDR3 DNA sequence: TGTGCCAGTAGTATCGGCGGGTTGCGCGGCTACACCTTC.

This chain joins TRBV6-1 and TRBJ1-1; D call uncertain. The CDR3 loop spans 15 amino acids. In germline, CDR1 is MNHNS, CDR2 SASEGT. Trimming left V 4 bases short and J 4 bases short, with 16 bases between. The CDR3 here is CASSGPVDSGTEAFF. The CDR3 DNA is TGTGCCAGCAGTGGGCCAGTTGATTCGGGCACTGAAGCTTTCTTT.

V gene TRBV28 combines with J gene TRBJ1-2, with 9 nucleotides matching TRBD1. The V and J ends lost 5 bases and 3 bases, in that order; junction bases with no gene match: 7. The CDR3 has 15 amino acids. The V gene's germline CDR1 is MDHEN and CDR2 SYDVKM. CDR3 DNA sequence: TGTGCCAGCAGTAGGACAGGGGCCGGGGACTATGGCTACACCTTC. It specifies CASSRTGAGDYGYTF.

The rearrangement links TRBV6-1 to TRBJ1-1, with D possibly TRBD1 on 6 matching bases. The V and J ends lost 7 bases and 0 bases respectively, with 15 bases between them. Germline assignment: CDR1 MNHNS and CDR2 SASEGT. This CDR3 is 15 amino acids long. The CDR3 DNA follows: TGTGCCAGCAACAGGGCAGGGACGGTGAACACTGAAGCTTTCTTT. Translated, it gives CASNRAGTVNTEAFF.

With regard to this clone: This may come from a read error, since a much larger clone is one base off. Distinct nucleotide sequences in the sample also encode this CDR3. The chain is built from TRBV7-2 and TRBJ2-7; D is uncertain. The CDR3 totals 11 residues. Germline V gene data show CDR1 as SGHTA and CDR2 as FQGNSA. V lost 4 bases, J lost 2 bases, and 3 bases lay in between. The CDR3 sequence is CASSSTYEQYF. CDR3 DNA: TGTGCCAGCAGCTCAACCTACGAGCAGTACTTC. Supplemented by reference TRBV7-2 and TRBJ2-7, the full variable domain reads GAGVSQSPSNKVTEKGKDVELRCDPISGHTALYWYRQSLGQGLEFLIYFQGNSAPDKSGLPSDRFSAERTGGSVSTLTIQRTQQEDSAVYLCASSSTYEQYFGPGTRLTVT.

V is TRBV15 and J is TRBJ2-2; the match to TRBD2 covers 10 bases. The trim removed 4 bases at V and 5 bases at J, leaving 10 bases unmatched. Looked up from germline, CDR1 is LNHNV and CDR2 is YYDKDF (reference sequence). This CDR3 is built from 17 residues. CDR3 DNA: TGTGCCACCAGCACTAAGGCGGCTAGCGGGAGAACCGGGGAGCTGTTTTTT. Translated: CATSTKAASGRTGELFF. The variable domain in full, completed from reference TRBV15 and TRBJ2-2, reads DAMVIQNPRYQVTQFGKPVTLSCSQTLNHNVMYWYQQKSSQAPKLLFHYYDKDFNNEADTPDNFQSRRPNTSFCFLDIRSPGLGDTAMYLCATSTKAASGRTGELFFGEGSRLTVL.

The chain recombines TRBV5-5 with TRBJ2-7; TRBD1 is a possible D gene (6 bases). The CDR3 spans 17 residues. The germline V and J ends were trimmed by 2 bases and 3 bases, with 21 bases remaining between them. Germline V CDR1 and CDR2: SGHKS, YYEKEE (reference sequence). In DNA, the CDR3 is TGTGCCAGCAGCTTCTCCCTAACAGGGCCCTGGGGCTACGAGCAGTACTTC. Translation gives CASSFSLTGPWGYEQYF.

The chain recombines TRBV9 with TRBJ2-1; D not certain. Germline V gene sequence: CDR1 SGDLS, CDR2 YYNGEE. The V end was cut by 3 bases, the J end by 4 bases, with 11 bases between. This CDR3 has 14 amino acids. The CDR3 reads CASSGLNKYNEQFF. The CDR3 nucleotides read TGTGCCAGCAGCGGCCTTAACAAGTACAATGAGCAGTTCTTC.

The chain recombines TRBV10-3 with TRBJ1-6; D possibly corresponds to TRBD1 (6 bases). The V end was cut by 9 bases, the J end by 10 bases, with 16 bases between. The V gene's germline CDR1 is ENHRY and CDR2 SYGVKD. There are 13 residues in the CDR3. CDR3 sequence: CAMNGGGDSPLHF. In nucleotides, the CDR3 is TGTGCCATGAACGGGGGGGGCGACTCACCCCTCCACTTT.